Shown below are 26 T cell receptor beta chains from a single sample sequenced in a study of identical twins. TCRdb ran MiXCR on the 5' RACE reads and lists one entry per CDR3 protein. The data hold some 1,700,000 distinct CDR3 sequences, with roughly a third observed a single time. Sequenced input: cord blood. The receptors derive from a newborn girl in good health.

This clonotype was seen a few times. V usage is TRBV7-2 and J usage is TRBJ2-7, with TRBD2 identical over 11 bases. The CDR3 runs 17 residues. Losses at the gene ends were 0 bases for V and 1 base for J; bases not matched to a gene: 5. From germline, CDR1 is SGHTA and CDR2 FQGNSA. The CDR3 loop reads CASSLALLAGVSYEQYF. For the CDR3, the DNA is TGTGCCAGCAGCTTAGCCCTACTAGCGGGAGTATCCTACGAGCAGTACTTC.

Note on this clonotype: The junction departs from the called germline gene at one end, perhaps through a read error. The genes are TRBV7-2 and TRBJ2-4; 12 nucleotides match TRBD1. TRBJ2-7 explains the end of the DNA better; the J call may be wrong. CDR1 SGHTA and CDR2 FQGNSA come from the germline V gene. The CDR3 has 14 amino acids. Here the CDR3 reads CAGRDRGLSYEQYF. In DNA, the CDR3 is TGTGCCGGCAGGGACAGGGGGCTCTCCTACGAGCAGTACTTC.

CDR3 region: CASSAKTGQSTDTQYF. The CDR3 DNA reads as TGTGCCAGCAGCGCGAAGACAGGGCAATCCACAGATACGCAGTATTTT. The V call is TRBV7-2, the J call TRBJ2-3; 7 bases align to TRBD1. This CDR3 region has 16 residues. Losses at the gene ends were 5 bases for V and 2 bases for J; bases not matched to a gene: 10. Germline V gives CDR1 SGHTA, CDR2 FQGNSA.

V is TRBV20-1 and J is TRBJ1-1, with unresolved D. The CDR3 is 11 residues long. Germline CDR1 and CDR2: DFQATT and SNEGSKA (reference sequence). This CDR3 reads CGRRTNTEAFF. The CDR3, as DNA: TGCGGTAGGAGGACGAACACTGAAGCTTTCTTT.

This clonotype has only a few counts. V usage is TRBV20-1 and J usage is TRBJ1-6; 9 bases align to TRBD1. Unmatched junction bases numbered 5, after V lost 3 bases and J lost 5 bases. The V gene's germline CDR1 is DFQATT and CDR2 SNEGSKA (reference sequence). The CDR3 is made up of 15 amino acids. The CDR3 nucleotides are TGCAGTGCTAGCGAAGGGACAGGGAATAATTCACCCCTCCACTTT. Translated, it gives CSASEGTGNNSPLHF.

This clonotype was seen a handful of times. A much bigger clone sits one base away, suggesting this may be a read error. CDR3 loop: CSSSVAGSSYEQYF. CDR3 bases: TGTTCCAGCAGCGTAGCGGGGAGCTCCTACGAGCAGTACTTC. The chain employs TRBV9 and TRBJ2-7, with 8 bases matching TRBD2. Germline CDR1 SGDLS, CDR2 YYNGEE. The CDR3 length is 14 residues. Combining the CDR3 with reference TRBV9 and TRBJ2-7 gives the whole variable domain DSGVTQTPKHLITATGQRVTLRCSPRSGDLSVYWYQQSLDQGLQFLIQYYNGEERAKGNILERFSAQQFPDLHSELNLSSLELGDSALYFCSSSVAGSSYEQYFGPGTRLTVT.

J is TRBJ2-1 and V is TRBV5-1; maybe TRBD2 (5 bases). The germline CDR1 and CDR2 sequences are SGHRS and YFSETQ. Deletions cut 3 bases from V and 3 bases from J, with 13 bases between. This CDR3 has 15 amino acids. The CDR3 region has the DNA TGCGCCAGCAGCTCTACTCTGAGGGTCTACAATGAGCAGTTCTTC. Translated, it gives CASSSTLRVYNEQFF.

The sample holds a few counts of this clonotype. The chain couples TRBV12-3 or TRBV12-4 to TRBJ2-1; 15 bases line up with TRBD2. The CDR3 has 17 amino acids. V shed 6 bases and J 1 base; nucleotides not matched to a gene: 4. CDR3 sequence: CASRPGTSGRSYNEQFF. CDR3 in DNA: TGTGCCAGCAGACCTGGGACTAGCGGGAGGTCCTACAATGAGCAGTTCTTC.

This chain joins TRBV28 and TRBJ2-3, with D perhaps matching TRBD1 (6 bases). This CDR3 region has 16 residues. Germline V gene lookup returns CDR1 MDHEN and CDR2 SYDVKM. Trimming cost V 6 bases and J 0 bases, with 16 bases left between them. The CDR3 DNA reads TGTGCCAGCAGGGACAGCCCCTCCACAAGCACAGATACGCAGTATTTT. It yields the protein CASRDSPSTSTDTQYF.

J is TRBJ2-3 and V is TRBV9, with 13 nucleotides matching TRBD2. The germline V gene encodes CDR1 SGDLS and CDR2 YYNGEE. The CDR3 is 16 residues long. V lost 4 bases to trimming and J lost 5 bases; unmatched junction nucleotides: 7. The CDR3 reads CASSPLAGGPIDTQYF. CDR3 bases: TGTGCCAGCAGCCCACTAGCGGGGGGGCCGATAGATACGCAGTATTTT.

Only a few counts were recorded for this clonotype. V usage is TRBV7-2 and J usage is TRBJ2-3; tentatively, D is TRBD1 or TRBD2 (5 bases each). CDR3 size: 14 residues. V gave up 1 base and J gave up 6 bases, with 11 bases separating them. Germline values: CDR1 SGHTA, CDR2 FQGNSA. Written as DNA, the CDR3 is TGTGCCAGCAGCTTAGATCGCTGGGGGGATACGCAGTATTTT. It is translated as CASSLDRWGDTQYF.

The rearrangement joins TRBV28 to TRBJ2-7; 9 positions match TRBD2. The J segment lost 1 base and the V segment lost 5 bases, leaving 9 bases of the junction unmatched. The CDR3 runs 16 residues. Germline assignment: CDR1 MDHEN and CDR2 SYDVKM. CDR3 in DNA: TGTGCCAGCAGTCCTCTTCGGAGCGGGGGGTCCTACGAGCAGTACTTC. Protein product: CASSPLRSGGSYEQYF.

Note on this clonotype: Germline and junction disagree at one end, which may indicate a read error. V usage is TRBV6-5 and J usage is TRBJ1-6, with 7 bases lining up with TRBD1. CDR1 and CDR2 (germline): MNHEY, SVGAGI. The CDR3 has 18 amino acids. CDR3 nucleotide sequence: TGTGCCAGCAGTTACCCACCCTCTATACAGGGGAGTAATTCGCCCCTCCACTTT. It is translated as CASSYPPSIQGSNSPLHF.

This clonotype has more than one count but fewer than ten. V and J are TRBV4-2 and TRBJ2-5, with unresolved D. V lost 0 bases, J lost 4 bases, and 18 bases lay in between. The CDR3 sequence is 17 residues long. In germline, CDR1 is LGHNA, CDR2 YNFKEQ. DNA of the CDR3: TGTGCCAGCAGCCAAGAGTCGAGCCTCTTAGGCGGAGAGACCCAGTACTTC. This gives the protein CASSQESSLLGGETQYF.

This clonotype was seen repeatedly, ten times or more. The V call is TRBV5-1, the J call TRBJ1-2, with TRBD1 as a possible D gene (5 bases). Germline V CDR1 and CDR2: SGHRS, YFSETQ. V was trimmed by 0 bases and J by 6 bases, leaving 6 bases between them. CDR3 length equals 12 residues. The DNA for the CDR3 is TGCGCCAGCAGCTTGGACAGGAATGGCTACACCTTC. Protein: CASSLDRNGYTF.

The chain is built from TRBV2 and TRBJ1-5; D not certain. There are 15 residues in the CDR3. V lost 7 bases and J 3 bases, leaving 16 bases between the germline ends. Looked up from germline, CDR1 is SNHLY and CDR2 is FYNNEI. CDR3 nucleotides: TGTGCCAGCAAGAGAAGCCAGGCCCACAATCAGCCCCAGCATTTT. This gives the protein CASKRSQAHNQPQHF.

This clonotype was observed at least ten times. The rearrangement uses TRBV11-1 and TRBJ2-1; the match to TRBD2 covers 8 bases. From germline, CDR1 is SGHAT and CDR2 FQDESV (reference sequence). This CDR3 comprises 16 residues. V was pared by 4 bases and J by 5 bases, with 10 bases of the junction left unmatched. The CDR3 is CASSSPGTRGNNEQFF. DNA for the CDR3: TGTGCCAGCAGCTCCCCAGGGACTAGAGGTAACAATGAGCAGTTCTTC. Together with reference TRBV11-1 and TRBJ2-1, the CDR3 gives the full variable domain: EAEVAQSPRYKITEKSQAVAFWCDPISGHATLYWYRQILGQGPELLVQFQDESVVDDSQLPKDRFSAERLKGVDSTLKIQPAELGDSAMYLCASSSPGTRGNNEQFFGPGTRLTVL.

The table lists this clonotype with many counts. This sequence joins TRBV12-3 or TRBV12-4 and TRBJ2-4; D is undetermined. The CDR3 has 15 amino acids. Deletions cut 1 base from V and 0 bases from J, with 7 bases between. The CDR3 region has the DNA TGTGCCAGCAGTTTAGACAGCCTAGCCAAAAACATTCAGTACTTC. Protein: CASSLDSLAKNIQYF.

The chain combines TRBV6-5 with TRBJ2-7; TRBD1 agrees at 9 bases. The CDR3 sequence is 15 residues long. V dropped 8 bases and J dropped 4; count of bases not matched to a gene: 12. Germline CDR1 MNHEY, CDR2 SVGAGI. The CDR3 is CASGTNRGLQYEQYF. As DNA, the CDR3 is TGTGCCAGCGGTACAAACAGGGGGCTACAGTACGAGCAGTACTTC.

This clonotype was picked up a small number of times. The gene calls are TRBV7-9 and TRBJ2-2; D gene unclear. Germline V lookup: CDR1 SEHNR, CDR2 FQNEAQ (reference sequence). The CDR3 has 15 residues. V dropped 3 bases and J dropped 7 bases, with 15 bases sitting between them. CDR3 nucleotide sequence: TGTGCCAGCAGCTTTGAAGCTAGTAAAGTCGGGGAGCTGTTTTTT. It yields the protein CASSFEASKVGELFF.

Points on this clonotype: A much larger clone differs from this one at a single base, so this may be a read error. The chain uses TRBV29-1 and TRBJ1-1; the match to TRBD1 covers 11 bases. In germline, CDR1 is SQVTM, CDR2 ANQGSEA. V trimming: 3 bases; J trimming: 3 bases; junction bases outside the gene matches: 0. The CDR3 is made up of 13 amino acids. The CDR3 bases are TGCAGCGTTGAGGACAGGGGGCACACTGAAGCTTTCTTT. Its translation: CSVEDRGHTEAFF.

A note on this clonotype: An end of the junction differs from the germline gene, which may be a read error. The V call is TRBV7-2, the J call TRBJ2-1; D gene uncertain. This CDR3 spans 16 amino acids. Germline V gene sequence: CDR1 SGHTA, CDR2 FQGNSA. CDR3 residues: CACSLGIGGYYNEQFF. For the CDR3, the DNA is TGTGCCTGCAGCTTAGGTATCGGCGGCTACTACAATGAGCAGTTCTTC.

This clonotype was seen only a few times. The chain joins TRBV10-2 to TRBJ2-7; the match to TRBD1 covers 9 bases. The V gene's germline CDR1 is WSHSY and CDR2 SAAADI. V was pared by 7 bases and J by 2 bases, with 6 bases of the junction left unmatched. The CDR3 sequence is 14 residues long. The CDR3 sequence is CASTGQGMTYEQYF. The CDR3 bases are TGCGCCAGCACTGGACAGGGGATGACCTACGAGCAGTACTTC.

The chain combines TRBV20-1 with TRBJ2-7; perhaps TRBD2 as D (6 bases). The CDR3 length is 15 residues. Trimming pared 5 bases from V and 9 bases from J, leaving 26 bases between. Germline V gene sequence: CDR1 DFQATT, CDR2 SNEGSKA (reference sequence). In DNA form, the CDR3 reads TGCAGTGCTCTACCGCAGGGAAATCAAAGGGAGGTGCAGTACTTC. Encoded protein: CSALPQGNQREVQYF.

The CDR3 sequence: CASSPQGGYNEQYF. As DNA, the CDR3 is TGTGCCAGCAGTCCACAGGGTGGGTACAATGAGCAGTACTTC. The chain is built from TRBV6-1 and TRBJ2-1, with D perhaps matching TRBD1 (6 bases). TRBJ2-7 explains the end of the DNA better; the J call may be wrong. This CDR3 is 14 amino acids long. CDR1 is MNHNS, CDR2 SASEGT, per germline.

There are a few counts of this clonotype. CDR3 sequence (DNA): TGTGCTAGTGGTTTGGGGGCAGGGAATGAGCAGTTCTTC. It yields the protein CASGLGAGNEQFF. The rearrangement links TRBV12-5 to TRBJ2-1, with a tentative D call TRBD1 (5 bases). Trimming stripped 1 base from V and 7 bases from J, with 8 bases between. The CDR3 covers 13 residues. Germline CDR1 is LGHNT and CDR2 is FRNRAP.